Below, 18 T cell receptor beta chains from the same sample are listed, as sequenced in a study of control samples from healthy donors and cancer patients. The data were produced by immunoSEQ multiplex PCR, yet TCRdb's version contains in-frame clones alone and is incomplete. The profile shows around 200,000 clones, 85% to 95% of them singletons. Sequencing was done on a sample of blood. The source is a man in his late teens or twenties in good health.

The genes are TRBV28 and TRBJ2-4, with D maybe TRBD2 (6 bases). Germline CDR1 MDHEN, CDR2 SYDVKM. V was cut by 5 bases and J by 7 bases, with 12 bases left in between. The CDR3 sequence is 13 residues long. For the CDR3, the DNA is TGTGCCAGCAGTCCCCTGGAGGGGAACATTCAGTACTTC. As protein: CASSPLEGNIQYF.

The chain couples TRBV6-5 to TRBJ1-5; 7 nucleotides match TRBD1. J was trimmed by 0 bases and V by 7 bases; bases with no gene match: 6. Germline V gene data show CDR1 as MNHEY and CDR2 as SVGAGI. The CDR3 loop spans 15 amino acids. In DNA, the CDR3 is TGTGCCAGCATCAGACAGGGAACTAGCAATCAGCCCCAGCATTTT. It specifies CASIRQGTSNQPQHF.

The chain has TRBV28 and TRBJ2-3; 8 bases match TRBD2. This CDR3 has 13 amino acids. Trimming removed 6 bases from V and 4 bases from J; junction bases left unmatched: 3. Germline CDR1 and CDR2: MDHEN and SYDVKM. This chain's CDR3 is CASRLTSADTQYF. The CDR3 DNA sequence: TGTGCCAGCAGGTTGACTAGCGCAGATACGCAGTATTTT.

This chain uses TRBV21-1 with TRBJ1-5. TRBV21-1 constitutes a pseudogene. CDR3 length: 17 amino acids. Here the CDR3 DNA reads TGTGCCAGCAGCAAAGTGCCCCCTATGGGTAAGGGTCGGCCCCAGCATTTT. This codes for CASSKVPPMGKGRPQHF.

V and J are TRBV3-1 (or the pseudogene TRBV3-2) and TRBJ2-2, with 12 bases aligning to TRBD2. Unmatched junction bases numbered 6, after V lost 2 bases and J lost 5 bases. The CDR3 runs 17 residues. Germline-derived CDR1 and CDR2 are LGHDT and YNNKEL (reference sequence). CDR3 coding DNA: TGTGCCAGCAGCCAACCTCCTAGCGGGGGGGAGACCGGGGAGCTGTTTTTT. Translating gives CASSQPPSGGETGELFF.

The chain couples TRBV18 to TRBJ2-5; D possibly uses TRBD1 or TRBD2 (5 bases each). The V gene's germline CDR1 is KGHSH and CDR2 LQKENI. Trimming shortened V by 2 bases and J by 7 bases, and 20 bases separated the two germline ends. CDR3 length: 16 amino acids. This CDR3 reads CASSPEEGTGFGTQYF. CDR3 sequence (DNA): TGTGCCAGCTCACCAGAAGAGGGGACCGGTTTCGGGACCCAGTACTTC. The entire variable domain, with the rest obtained from reference TRBV18 and TRBJ2-5, is as follows: NAGVMQNPRHLVRRRGQEARLRCSPMKGHSHVYWYRQLPEEGLKFMVYLQKENIIDESGMPKERFSAEFPKEGPSILRIQQVVRGDSAAYFCASSPEEGTGFGTQYFGPGTRLLVL.

V and J are TRBV5-1 and TRBJ2-2; 9 bases line up with TRBD1. V lost 4 bases, J lost 3 bases, and 4 bases stayed unmatched. In germline, CDR1 is SGHRS, CDR2 YFSETQ. There are 15 residues in the CDR3. In nucleotides, the CDR3 is TGCGCCAGCAGCCGGACAGGGGTGGACACCGGGGAGCTGTTTTTT. Its protein is CASSRTGVDTGELFF.

The rearrangement uses TRBV3-1 (or the pseudogene TRBV3-2) and TRBJ2-3, with D tentatively TRBD2 (6 bases). The V end lost 8 bases, the J end lost 0 bases, and 15 bases lay between the germline ends. CDR1 LGHDT and CDR2 YNNKEL come from the germline V gene (reference sequence). The CDR3 is 15 amino acids. CDR3: CASRDPGTSTDTQYF. DNA of the CDR3: TGTGCCAGCCGAGATCCCGGGACTAGCACAGATACGCAGTATTTT.

The gene calls are TRBV13 and TRBJ1-1; D gene ambiguous. The length of the CDR3 is 12 residues. V gave up 2 bases and J gave up 8 bases, with 9 bases separating them. CDR1 PRHDT and CDR2 FYEKMQ come from the germline V gene (reference sequence). CDR3 residues: CASSLIHGEAFF. DNA of the CDR3: TGTGCCAGCAGCTTAATACACGGAGAAGCTTTCTTT. The full variable domain, rest sourced from reference TRBV13 and TRBJ1-1, is AAGVIQSPRHLIKEKRETATLKCYPIPRHDTVYWYQQGPGQDPQFLISFYEKMQSDKGSIPDRFSAQQFSDYHSELNMSSLELGDSALYFCASSLIHGEAFFGQGTRLTVV.

This chain connects TRBV7-8 to TRBJ2-7, with D perhaps TRBD1 (7 bases). With 3 bases removed from V and 2 bases from J, the gap between germline ends came to 20 bases. CDR3 length equals 17 residues. CDR1 is SGHVS, CDR2 FQNEAQ, per germline. DNA of the CDR3: TGTGCCAGCAGCTTTAGGGGGGACAGCCTTCCCCCCTACGAGCAGTACTTC. It specifies CASSFRGDSLPPYEQYF.

The chain employs TRBV11-2 and TRBJ1-2, with 8 bases lining up with TRBD1. V lost 6 bases and J lost 2; bases outside the gene matches: 11. Germline CDR1 and CDR2: SGHAT and FQNNGV. The CDR3 sequence is 16 residues long. CDR3 DNA sequence: TGTGCCAGCAGGTTACTCAGGGGGCGTACCAACTATGGCTACACCTTC. This encodes CASRLLRGRTNYGYTF. The full variable domain, completed using reference TRBV11-2 and TRBJ1-2, is EAGVAQSPRYKIIEKRQSVAFWCNPISGHATLYWYQQILGQGPKLLIQFQNNGVVDDSQLPKDRFSAERLKGVDSTLKIQPAKLEDSAVYLCASRLLRGRTNYGYTFGSGTRLTVV.

This clone has a handful of counts. The CDR3 is CASSSTGAGYGYTF. The CDR3 bases are TGTGCCAGCAGCTCAACGGGGGCTGGCTATGGCTACACCTTC. V usage is TRBV7-9 and J usage is TRBJ1-2, with D possibly matching TRBD1 (6 bases). Germline values: CDR1 SEHNR, CDR2 FQNEAQ (reference sequence). This CDR3 is 14 amino acids long. V gave up 4 bases and J gave up 4 bases, with 13 bases separating them.

The chain is built from TRBV19 and TRBJ1-2; D is unclear. The ends were cut back, 2 bases at V and 4 bases at J, with 14 bases in the middle. The length of the CDR3 is 15 residues. CDR1 LNHDA and CDR2 SQIVND come from the germline V gene (reference sequence). CDR3 coding DNA: TGTGCCAGTAGTATATCCGCAATCGGACCCTATGGCTACACCTTC. Encoded protein: CASSISAIGPYGYTF.

In DNA form, the CDR3 reads TGTGCCAGCAAGGGACTACTCACAGATACGCAGTATTTT. This encodes CASKGLLTDTQYF. This chain joins TRBV2 and TRBJ2-3; 7 positions match TRBD2. With V trimmed by 7 bases and J by 2 bases, 3 bases remained unmatched. Germline CDR1 reads SNHLY; CDR2 reads FYNNEI. The CDR3 is 13 residues long.

This rearrangement joins TRBV3-1 (or the pseudogene TRBV3-2) to TRBJ1-4; 9 nucleotides agree with TRBD1. CDR3 length: 15 amino acids. Germline V gene lookup returns CDR1 LGHDT and CDR2 YNNKEL (reference sequence). V shed 2 bases, J shed 9 bases, and the junction held 7 bases outside the gene matches. The CDR3 reads CASSQWGQGDKKLFF. The DNA for the CDR3 is TGTGCCAGCAGCCAATGGGGACAGGGAGATAAAAAACTGTTTTTT.

The V gene is TRBV6-6, the J gene TRBJ1-2, with 8 positions matching TRBD1. The CDR3 covers 13 residues. Germline CDR1 reads MNHNY; CDR2 reads SVGAGI (reference sequence). The V segment lost 4 bases and the J segment 7 bases; nucleotides outside the gene matches: 5. CDR3 nucleotide sequence: TGTGCCAGCAGTTCGGACAGGGCGAGTGGCTACACCTTC. Residues: CASSSDRASGYTF.

The rearrangement uses TRBV7-3 and TRBJ2-2, with D unresolved. Looked up from germline, CDR1 is SGHTA and CDR2 is FQGTGA. The CDR3 spans 15 residues. Between the trimmed V and J ends, which lost 5 bases and 6 bases, there was a span of 16 bases. This chain's CDR3 is CASSPGGVHSGELFF. CDR3 bases: TGTGCCAGCAGCCCGGGTGGGGTTCACTCCGGGGAGCTGTTTTTT.

The V gene is TRBV5-6, the J gene TRBJ1-3; D remains ambiguous. There are 12 residues in the CDR3. V shed 0 bases and J shed 8 bases, with 6 bases lying between them. The germline V gene encodes CDR1 SGHDT and CDR2 YYEEEE. This CDR3 is CASSLGPDTIYF. As DNA, the CDR3 is TGTGCCAGCAGCTTGGGCCCGGACACCATATATTTT.